The clone carrying this T cell receptor beta chain was counted a single time. As yet, its antigen is unknown. Here immunoSEQ multiplex PCR was the method, and the copy in TCRdb shows in-frame clones only, minus some. The sample has about 81,000 clones; about 85% are singletons. The CDR3 is made up of 13 amino acids. Trimming pared 0 bases from V and 5 bases from J, leaving 5 bases between. Germline CDR1 and CDR2: LNHDA and SQIVND (reference sequence). The sample is drawn from a study of OX40 agonist ivuxolimab in advanced cancers. Across the study: Given to patients was ivuxolimab, an agonistic anti-OX40 (CD134) antibody. General study results and limits: At 0.1 to 3.0 mg/kg, CD4+ and CD8+ blood T cells expanded clonally by week 6.

The sequence was collected from an adult with an advanced solid tumor such as melanoma, head and neck, liver or kidney cancer. The source material was CD4+ or CD8+ T cells sorted from blood, sampled in a trial of the OX40 agonist ivuxolimab. This rearrangement joins TRBV19 to TRBJ1-5; D remains ambiguous. CDR3 in amino acids: CASSIDPYQPQHF. In nucleotides, the CDR3 is TGTGCCAGTAGTATAGATCCGTATCAGCCCCAGCATTTT.